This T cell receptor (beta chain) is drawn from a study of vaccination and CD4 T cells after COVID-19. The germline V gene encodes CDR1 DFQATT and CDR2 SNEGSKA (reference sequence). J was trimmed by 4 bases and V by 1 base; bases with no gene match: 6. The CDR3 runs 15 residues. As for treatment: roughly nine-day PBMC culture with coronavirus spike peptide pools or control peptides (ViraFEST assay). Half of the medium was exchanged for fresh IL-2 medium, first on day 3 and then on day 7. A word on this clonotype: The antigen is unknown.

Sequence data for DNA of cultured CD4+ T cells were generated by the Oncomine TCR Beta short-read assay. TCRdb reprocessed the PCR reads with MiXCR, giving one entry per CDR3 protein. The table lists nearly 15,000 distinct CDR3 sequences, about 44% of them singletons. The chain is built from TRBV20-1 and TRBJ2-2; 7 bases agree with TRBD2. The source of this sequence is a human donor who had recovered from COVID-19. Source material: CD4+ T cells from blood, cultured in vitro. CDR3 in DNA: TGCAGTGCTAGAGTTCGAGCGGGAATCACCGGGGAGCTGTTTTTT. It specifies CSARVRAGITGELFF.